This T cell receptor beta chain was retrieved from a study of beta chain features in type 1 diabetes. Study-wide results and caveats: When Type 1 diabetes patients were examined, their TCRB CDR3s proved moderately but significantly shorter in all four CD4+ subsets. Patients with type 1 diabetes showed fewer VDJ junction insertions and more deletions.

Points on this clone: Its antigen is not identified.

As every portion of the isolated RNA was reverse transcribed, the sequencing read expressed TCRB transcripts. The data were produced by immunoSEQ multiplex PCR, yet TCRdb's version contains in-frame clones alone and is incomplete. The profile shows fewer than 900,000 clones, roughly 16% of them singletons. On average, the one heparinised blood draw given by each donor was approximately 120 mL. Sorted CD4+ subsets: naive, central memory, regulatory, stem cell-like memory (CD45RO/CCR7/CD25/CD127/CD95/CD27 panel). Looked up from germline, CDR1 is SGHRS and CDR2 is YFSETQ. V was shortened by 5 bases and J by 6 bases, with 18 bases between the two germline ends. The CDR3 totals 15 residues.

The chain couples TRBV5-1 to TRBJ2-1, with D possibly being TRBD1 (6 bases). The sequence came from a woman aged 18-30 years in good health. The sample consisted of naive CD4+ T cells from blood. CDR3 residues: CASRRGQPSANEQFF. DNA for the CDR3: TGCGCCAGCAGACGCGGACAGCCATCTGCCAATGAGCAGTTCTTC. Full variable domain (rest looked up from reference TRBV5-1 and TRBJ2-1): KAGVTQTPRYLIKTRGQQVTLSCSPISGHRSVSWYQQTPGQGLQFLFEYFSETQRNKGNFPGRFSGRQFSNSRSEMNVSTLELGDSALYLCASRRGQPSANEQFFGPGTRLTVL.